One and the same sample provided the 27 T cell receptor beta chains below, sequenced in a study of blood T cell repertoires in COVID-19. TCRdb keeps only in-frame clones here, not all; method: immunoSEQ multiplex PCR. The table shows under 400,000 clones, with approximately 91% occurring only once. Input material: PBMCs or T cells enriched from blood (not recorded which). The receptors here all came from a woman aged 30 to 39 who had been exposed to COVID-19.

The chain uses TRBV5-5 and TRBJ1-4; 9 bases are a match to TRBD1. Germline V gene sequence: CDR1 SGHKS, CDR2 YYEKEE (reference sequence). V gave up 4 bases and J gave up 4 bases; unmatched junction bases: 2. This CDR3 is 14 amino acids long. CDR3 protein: CASSPGQGNEKLFF. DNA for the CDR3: TGTGCCAGCAGCCCGGGACAGGGTAATGAAAAACTGTTTTTT.

The CDR3 DNA reads as TGTGCCACGGGTGAGCAGTTCTTC. This gives the protein CATGEQFF. The chain combines TRBV7-3 with TRBJ2-1; no clear D gene. The CDR3 runs to 8 residues. V lost 10 bases and J lost 9, with 4 bases in between. Germline V CDR1 and CDR2: SGHTA, FQGTGA.

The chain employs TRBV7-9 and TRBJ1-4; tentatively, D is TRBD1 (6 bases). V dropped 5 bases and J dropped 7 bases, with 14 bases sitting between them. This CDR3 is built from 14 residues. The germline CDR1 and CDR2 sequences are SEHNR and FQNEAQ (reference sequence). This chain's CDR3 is CASSPRTEGEKLFF. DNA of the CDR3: TGTGCCAGCAGCCCCCGGACAGAAGGTGAAAAACTGTTTTTT.

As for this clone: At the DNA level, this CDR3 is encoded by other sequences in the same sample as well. CDR3 protein: CASSLGQGSSYEQYF. The CDR3 nucleotides read TGCGCCAGCAGCTTGGGTCAGGGTTCTTCCTACGAGCAGTACTTC. This chain joins TRBV5-1 and TRBJ2-7; D is possibly TRBD1 (5 bases). The CDR3 totals 15 residues. Germline lookup yields CDR1 SGHRS and CDR2 YFSETQ. Trimming shortened V by 0 bases and J by 1 base, and 11 bases separated the two germline ends.

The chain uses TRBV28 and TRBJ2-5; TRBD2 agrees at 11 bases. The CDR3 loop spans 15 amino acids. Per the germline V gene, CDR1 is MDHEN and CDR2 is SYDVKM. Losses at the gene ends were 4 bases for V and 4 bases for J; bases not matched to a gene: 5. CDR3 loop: CASSSPGLAGETQYF. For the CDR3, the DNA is TGTGCCAGCAGTTCCCCCGGACTAGCGGGAGAGACCCAGTACTTC.

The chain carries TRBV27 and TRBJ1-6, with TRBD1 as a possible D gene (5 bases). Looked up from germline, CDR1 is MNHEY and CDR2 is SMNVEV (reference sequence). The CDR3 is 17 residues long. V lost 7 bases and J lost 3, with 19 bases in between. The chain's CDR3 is CASTSTGGVFYNSPLHF. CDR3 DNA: TGTGCCAGCACCTCAACGGGGGGGGTCTTCTATAATTCACCCCTCCACTTT.

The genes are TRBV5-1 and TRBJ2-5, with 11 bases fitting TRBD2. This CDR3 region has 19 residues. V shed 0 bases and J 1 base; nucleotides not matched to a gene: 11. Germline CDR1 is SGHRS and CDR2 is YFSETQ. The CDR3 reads CASSLVTIQLAGAQETQYF. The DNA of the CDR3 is TGCGCCAGCAGCTTGGTAACGATCCAACTAGCGGGAGCCCAAGAGACCCAGTACTTC.

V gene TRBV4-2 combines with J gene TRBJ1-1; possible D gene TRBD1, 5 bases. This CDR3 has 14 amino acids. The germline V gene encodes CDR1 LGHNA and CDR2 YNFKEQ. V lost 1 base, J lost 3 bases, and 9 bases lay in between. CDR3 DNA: TGTGCCAGCAGCCAAGGCCCGGGGGACACTGAAGCTTTCTTT. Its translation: CASSQGPGDTEAFF.

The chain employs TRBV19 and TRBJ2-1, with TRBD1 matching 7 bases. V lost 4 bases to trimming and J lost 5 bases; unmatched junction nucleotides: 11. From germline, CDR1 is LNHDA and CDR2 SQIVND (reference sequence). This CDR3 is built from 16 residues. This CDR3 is CASSNTPRTGDNEQFF. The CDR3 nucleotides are TGTGCCAGTAGTAACACCCCCCGGACAGGTGACAATGAGCAGTTCTTC.

CDR3 amino acids: CAWSVNRDEQFF. The CDR3 DNA follows: TGTGCCTGGAGTGTCAACCGCGATGAGCAGTTCTTC. The chain couples TRBV30 to TRBJ2-1; D not resolved. From germline, CDR1 is GTSNPN and CDR2 SVGIG (reference sequence). Trimming left V 0 bases short and J 8 bases short, with 8 bases between. The CDR3 is made up of 12 amino acids.

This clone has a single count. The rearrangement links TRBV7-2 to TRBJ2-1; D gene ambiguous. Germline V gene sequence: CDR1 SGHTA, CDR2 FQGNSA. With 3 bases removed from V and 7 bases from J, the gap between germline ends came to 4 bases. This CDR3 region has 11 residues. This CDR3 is CASSFRNEQFF. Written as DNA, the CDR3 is TGTGCCAGCAGCTTTCGGAATGAGCAGTTCTTC. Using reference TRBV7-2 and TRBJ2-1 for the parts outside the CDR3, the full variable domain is GAGVSQSPSNKVTEKGKDVELRCDPISGHTALYWYRQSLGQGLEFLIYFQGNSAPDKSGLPSDRFSAERTGGSVSTLTIQRTQQEDSAVYLCASSFRNEQFFGPGTRLTVL.

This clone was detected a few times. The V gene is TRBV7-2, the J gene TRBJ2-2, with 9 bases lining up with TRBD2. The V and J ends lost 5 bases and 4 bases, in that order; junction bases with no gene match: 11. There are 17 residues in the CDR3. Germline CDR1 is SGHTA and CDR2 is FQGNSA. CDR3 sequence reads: CASSLISGSGFTGELFF. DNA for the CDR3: TGTGCCAGCAGCCTAATTAGCGGGAGTGGGTTCACCGGGGAGCTGTTTTTT.

CDR3: CAWTIRETQYF. CDR3 in DNA: TGTGCCTGGACTATACGGGAGACCCAGTACTTC. The rearrangement joins TRBV30 to TRBJ2-5; D unclear. CDR3 size: 11 residues. V lost 4 bases and J 5 bases, leaving 8 bases between the germline ends. Germline assignment: CDR1 GTSNPN and CDR2 SVGIG (reference sequence).

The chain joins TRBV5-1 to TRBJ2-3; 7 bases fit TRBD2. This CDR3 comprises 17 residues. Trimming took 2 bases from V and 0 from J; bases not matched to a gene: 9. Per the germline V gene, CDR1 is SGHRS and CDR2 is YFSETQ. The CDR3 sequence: CASSFYPLAASTDTQYF. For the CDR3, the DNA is TGCGCCAGCAGCTTTTATCCTCTAGCGGCTAGCACAGATACGCAGTATTTT. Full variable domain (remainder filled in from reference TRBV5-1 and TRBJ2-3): KAGVTQTPRYLIKTRGQQVTLSCSPISGHRSVSWYQQTPGQGLQFLFEYFSETQRNKGNFPGRFSGRQFSNSRSEMNVSTLELGDSALYLCASSFYPLAASTDTQYFGPGTRLTVL.

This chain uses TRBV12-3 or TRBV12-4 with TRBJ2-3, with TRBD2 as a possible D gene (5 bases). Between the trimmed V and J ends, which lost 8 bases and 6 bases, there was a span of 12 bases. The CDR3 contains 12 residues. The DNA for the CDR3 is TGTGCCAGCGCCTCGACGGGGGATACGCAGTATTTT. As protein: CASASTGDTQYF.

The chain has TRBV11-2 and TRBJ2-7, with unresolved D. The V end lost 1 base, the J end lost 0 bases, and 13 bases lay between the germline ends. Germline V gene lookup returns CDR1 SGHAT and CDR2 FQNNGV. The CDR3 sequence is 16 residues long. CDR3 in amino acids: CASSLALAPSSYEQYF. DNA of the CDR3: TGTGCCAGCAGCTTAGCGTTGGCGCCTAGCTCCTACGAGCAGTACTTC.

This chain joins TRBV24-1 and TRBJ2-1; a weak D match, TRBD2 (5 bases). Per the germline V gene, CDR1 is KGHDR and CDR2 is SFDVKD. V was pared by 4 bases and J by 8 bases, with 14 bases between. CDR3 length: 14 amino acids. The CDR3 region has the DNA TGTGCCACCAGTGACCCTCGGGGTGGGGATGAGCAGTTCTTC. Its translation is CATSDPRGGDEQFF.

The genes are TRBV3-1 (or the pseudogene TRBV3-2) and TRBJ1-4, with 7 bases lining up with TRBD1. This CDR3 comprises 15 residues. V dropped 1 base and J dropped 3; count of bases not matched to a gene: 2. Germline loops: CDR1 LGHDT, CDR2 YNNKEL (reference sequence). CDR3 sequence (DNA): TGTGCCAGCAGCCAAGGCGGACAGGCTAATGAAAAACTGTTTTTT. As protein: CASSQGGQANEKLFF.

The CDR3 region has the DNA TGTGCCAGCAGCCAAAGGACTAGCGGGACAGATACGCAGTATTTT. Protein product: CASSQRTSGTDTQYF. The chain carries TRBV3-1 (or the pseudogene TRBV3-2) and TRBJ2-3; 11 nucleotides line up with TRBD2. The CDR3 runs 15 residues. Germline lookup yields CDR1 LGHDT and CDR2 YNNKEL (reference sequence). With V trimmed by 2 bases and J by 3 bases, 1 base remained unmatched.

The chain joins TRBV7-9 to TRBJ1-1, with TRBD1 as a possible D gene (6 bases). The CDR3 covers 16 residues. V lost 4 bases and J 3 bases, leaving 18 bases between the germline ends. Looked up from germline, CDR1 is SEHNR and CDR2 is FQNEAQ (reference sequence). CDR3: CASSSRSLGAHTEAFF. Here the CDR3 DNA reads TGTGCCAGCAGCTCGAGGTCTCTGGGGGCGCACACTGAAGCTTTCTTT.

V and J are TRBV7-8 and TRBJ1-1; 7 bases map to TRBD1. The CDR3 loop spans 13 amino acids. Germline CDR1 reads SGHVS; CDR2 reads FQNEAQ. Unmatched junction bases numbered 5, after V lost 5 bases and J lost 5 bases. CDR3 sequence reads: CASSQGVRTEAFF. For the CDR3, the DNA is TGTGCCAGCAGCCAGGGGGTACGGACTGAAGCTTTCTTT. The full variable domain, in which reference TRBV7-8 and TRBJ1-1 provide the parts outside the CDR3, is GAGVSQSPRYKVAKRGQDVALRCDPISGHVSLFWYQQALGQGPEFLTYFQNEAQLDKSGLPSDRFFAERPEGSVSTLKIQRTQQEDSAVYLCASSQGVRTEAFFGQGTRLTVV.

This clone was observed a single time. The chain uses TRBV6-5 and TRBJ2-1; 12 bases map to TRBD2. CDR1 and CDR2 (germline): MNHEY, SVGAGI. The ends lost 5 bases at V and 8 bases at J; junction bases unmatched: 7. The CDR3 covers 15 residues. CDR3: CASSKTSGSGYEQFF. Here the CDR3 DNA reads TGTGCCAGCAGTAAGACTAGCGGGAGTGGGTATGAGCAGTTCTTC.

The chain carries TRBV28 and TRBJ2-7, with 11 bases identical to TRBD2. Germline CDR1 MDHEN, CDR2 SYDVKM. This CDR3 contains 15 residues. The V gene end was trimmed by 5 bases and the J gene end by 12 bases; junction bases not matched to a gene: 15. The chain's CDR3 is CASSPVGATSGETYF. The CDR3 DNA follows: TGTGCCAGCAGTCCCGTCGGGGCGACTAGCGGGGAAACGTACTTC. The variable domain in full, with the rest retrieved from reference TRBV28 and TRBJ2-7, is DVKVTQSSRYLVKRTGEKVFLECVQDMDHENMFWYRQDPGLGLRLIYFSYDVKMKEKGDIPEGYSVSREKKERFSLILESASTNQTSMYLCASSPVGATSGETYFGPGTRLTVT.

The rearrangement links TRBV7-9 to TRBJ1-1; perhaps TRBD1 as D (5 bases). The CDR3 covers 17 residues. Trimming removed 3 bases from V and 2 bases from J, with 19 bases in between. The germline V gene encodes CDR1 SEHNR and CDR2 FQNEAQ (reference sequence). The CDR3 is CASSFGDSLTFNTEAFF. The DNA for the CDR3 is TGTGCCAGCAGCTTCGGTGACAGCCTGACCTTTAACACTGAAGCTTTCTTT.

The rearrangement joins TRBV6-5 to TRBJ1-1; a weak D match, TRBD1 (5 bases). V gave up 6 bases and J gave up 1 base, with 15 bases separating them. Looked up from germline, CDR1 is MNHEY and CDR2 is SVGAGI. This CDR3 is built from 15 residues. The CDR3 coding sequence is TGTGCCAGCAGGCCCTCAGGGTTGGGGAACACTGAAGCTTTCTTT. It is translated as CASRPSGLGNTEAFF.

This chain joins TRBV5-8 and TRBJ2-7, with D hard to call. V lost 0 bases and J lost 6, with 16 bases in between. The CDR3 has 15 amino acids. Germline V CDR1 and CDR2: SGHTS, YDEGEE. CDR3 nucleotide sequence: TGTGCCAGCAGCTTGGCCGGCGGTTGGTCGGGCGAGCAGTACTTC. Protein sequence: CASSLAGGWSGEQYF.

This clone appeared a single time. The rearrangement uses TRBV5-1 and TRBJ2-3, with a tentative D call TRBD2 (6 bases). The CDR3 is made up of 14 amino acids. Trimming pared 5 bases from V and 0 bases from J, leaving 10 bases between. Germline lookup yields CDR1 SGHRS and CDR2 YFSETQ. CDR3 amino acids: CASRGGSSTDTQYF. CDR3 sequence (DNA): TGCGCCAGCAGAGGAGGGTCCAGCACAGATACGCAGTATTTT.